Each of the 2 T cell receptor beta chains below was sequenced from the same sample in a study of blood T cell repertoires in COVID-19. Using immunoSEQ multiplex PCR, the repertoire was profiled, and TCRdb retains in-frame clones only, with some absent. Of more than 300,000 clones listed, 88% were seen once; the top ten hold about 7%. Sequenced material: peripheral blood. The receptors were sampled from a woman aged 70-85 years with COVID-19, enrolled during active disease.

V gene TRBV13 combines with J gene TRBJ1-2; TRBD1 aligns across 11 bases. Germline V gives CDR1 PRHDT, CDR2 FYEKMQ (reference sequence). J gave up 4 bases and V 5 bases, and 3 bases lay outside the gene matches. This CDR3 has 14 amino acids. The CDR3 sequence is CASSAGQGAYGYTF. The CDR3 DNA reads TGTGCCAGCAGCGCAGGACAGGGGGCCTATGGCTACACCTTC. The full variable domain, with the rest looked up from reference TRBV13 and TRBJ1-2, is AAGVIQSPRHLIKEKRETATLKCYPIPRHDTVYWYQQGPGQDPQFLISFYEKMQSDKGSIPDRFSAQQFSDYHSELNMSSLELGDSALYFCASSAGQGAYGYTFGSGTRLTVV.

The chain combines TRBV20-1 with TRBJ2-1, with TRBD1 matching 7 bases. Germline V gene lookup returns CDR1 DFQATT and CDR2 SNEGSKA (reference sequence). V trimming: 6 bases; J trimming: 8 bases; junction bases outside the gene matches: 4. This CDR3 comprises 11 residues. The CDR3 loop is CSAARGHEQFF. The CDR3 nucleotides read TGCAGTGCGGCTAGGGGGCATGAGCAGTTCTTC.